These T cell receptor beta chains were read from a single sample in a study of neoadjuvant anti-PD-1 for oral cavity cancer. Clones were sequenced by immunoSEQ multiplex PCR, and TCRdb holds only the in-frame ones, with some missing. The sample includes tens of thousands of clones, over 35% of them seen just once. The specimen was tumor tissue, collected after nivolumab (anti-PD-1) treatment. Receptors originate from a person aged 40 to 85 with oral cavity squamous cell carcinoma. Both conserved end residues are trimmed from each CDR3. Fields, in order: V gene, CDR3 protein.

V: TRBV6-6
CDR3: ASSYSQGVSSPLH

V: TRBV5-4
CDR3: ASSRTGGEAF

V: TRBV4-2
CDR3: ASRTGVSAWPQH

V: TRBV4-1
CDR3: ASSQESTNTGELF

V: TRBV6-4
CDR3: ASSDSAGGPDTQY

V: TRBV6-1
CDR3: AHREVTSPLH

V: TRBV5-6
CDR3: ASSLEDYEQY

V: TRBV18
CDR3: ASSPPGTGGRTGELF

V: TRBV10-3
CDR3: AISSGISNSPLH

V: TRBV9
CDR3: ASSVGGRSNTGELF

V: TRBV9
CDR3: ASSASGYNEQF

V: TRBV6-5
CDR3: ASNGNTGELF

V: TRBV5-5
CDR3: ARSGPFDNEQF

V: TRBV6-1
CDR3: ASSTGTGINQPQH

V: TRBV9
CDR3: ASSVEGGGWGYT

V: TRBV2
CDR3: ASRGEGTQNQPQH

V: TRBV6-4
CDR3: ASSDGLNQPQH

V: TRBV29-1
CDR3: SVEELARGNGYT

V: TRBV25-1
CDR3: ASRRGAKEQF

V: TRBV7-2
CDR3: ASKLPTNTGELF

V: TRBV5-6
CDR3: ASSLPVGETAF

V: TRBV25-1
CDR3: ASSVPGTGPSTDTQY

V: TRBV19
CDR3: ASSIGTGNNEKLF

V: TRBV19
CDR3: ASSIGTAIIDEQF

V: TRBV5-4
CDR3: ASSLLDSRSYEQY

V: TRBV7-8
CDR3: ASSLARRGLQETQY

V: TRBV6-5
CDR3: ASSYGRGINEKLF

V: TRBV6-6
CDR3: ASSGQEHSYNSPLH

V: TRBV6-5
CDR3: ASSYYQGGYEQY

V: TRBV7-2
CDR3: ASSPPGLAGFGELF

V: TRBV2
CDR3: ASSDNYEQF

V: TRBV7-9
CDR3: ASSLSAQPQH

V: TRBV5-1
CDR3: ASSLTGAYEQY

V: TRBV21-1
CDR3: ASSKAGTDYALNQPQH

V: TRBV28
CDR3: ASRLSEAQETQY

V: TRBV6-1
CDR3: ASSEALWAYGYT

V: TRBV18
CDR3: ASSPDGLNEKLF

V: TRBV2
CDR3: ASRAQGLASGTIY

V: TRBV6-5
CDR3: ASSYSRVWEQY

V: TRBV2
CDR3: ASQEGFTYEQY

V: TRBV18
CDR3: ASSLTGDEQY

V: TRBV19
CDR3: ASSILAGEQY

V: TRBV2
CDR3: ASSAELATNEKLF

V: TRBV30
CDR3: AWSRGASYEQY

V: TRBV19
CDR3: ASAGGGIAKNIQY

V: TRBV27
CDR3: ASKRGTGDNYGYT

V: TRBV27
CDR3: ASSLIGQGQGYGYT

V: TRBV7-9
CDR3: ASSLDTRHVSYEQY

V: TRBV6-5
CDR3: ASSYGGTTYEQY

V: TRBV5-4
CDR3: ASSTSGGSYEQY

V: TRBV7-2
CDR3: ASSQDPDRVYGYT

V: TRBV23-1
CDR3: ASSQTGQGKSGVTGELF

V: TRBV6-1
CDR3: ASSELMTPNYGYT

V: TRBV9
CDR3: ASSTGPDRGFYNEQF

V: TRBV7-6
CDR3: ASSQNGGQETQY

V: TRBV7-3
CDR3: ASSSAIQGRGYT